The sequence of this TCR beta chain was determined in a study of blood T cell repertoires in COVID-19. The protocol was immunoSEQ multiplex PCR, while the TCRdb copy is restricted to in-frame clones and leaves out a portion. The sample contains approximately 85,000 clones, 80% to 90% of which appear only once. Specimen: peripheral blood. The receptor comes from a man aged 45 to 65 with active or convalescent COVID-19.

The CDR3: CATSMPSGGRVGELFF. Here the CDR3 DNA reads TGTGCCACCAGTATGCCGTCAGGCGGGAGGGTCGGGGAGCTGTTTTTT. This chain joins TRBV24-1 and TRBJ2-2, with TRBD2 matching 9 bases. Germline V gene lookup returns CDR1 KGHDR and CDR2 SFDVKD. The V gene end was trimmed by 6 bases and the J gene end by 7 bases; junction bases not matched to a gene: 11. The CDR3 is 16 residues long.